This is a list of T cell receptor beta chains from one sample in a study of monozygotic twins with inflammatory bowel disease. TCRdb re-called the 5' RACE reads and gives one entry per CDR3 protein, without DNA. In total, the table holds some 330,000 distinct CDR3 sequences. Sequenced input: blood. Receptor source: a human donor with ulcerative colitis or Crohn's disease, or a healthy co-twin of an affected twin (not recorded which). The CDR3 runs from the conserved cysteine through the conserved F or W.

TRBV7-2	TRBJ1-6	CASSPRQGARNSPLHF
TRBV30	TRBJ2-5	CAWSLTTGKETQYF
TRBV19	TRBJ2-1	CASRKQRVMDEQFF
TRBV4-2	TRBJ2-3	CASSLRQGAFGTDTQYF
TRBV4-3	TRBJ1-6	CASSQDARGVPHF
TRBV24-1	TRBJ2-5	CATGGTAQETQYF
TRBV5-6	TRBJ2-7	CASSFPGTGTYEQYF
TRBV2	TRBJ1-5	CASSEEDQPQHF
TRBV6-5	TRBJ2-2	CASSYSPRGGTGELFF
TRBV5-5	TRBJ1-2	CASTPMQVAYSYTF
TRBV7-2	TRBJ1-4	CASSFGARNEKLFF
TRBV2	TRBJ2-3	CASSAPSVYTQYF
TRBV20-1	TRBJ2-1	CSARADYNEQFF